This T cell receptor (beta chain) was found in a study of blood T cells in healthy people across ages. Primed by a sample-barcoded 5' primer and a J-beta primer mix, a second PCR proceeded for 7 to 11 cycles. Each CDR3 protein gets one entry after TCRdb re-called the 5' RACE reads with MiXCR. The data contain about a million distinct CDR3 sequences, around 46% of them seen just once; the ten biggest clones take up under 15%. This clonotype was observed a few times. V gave up 6 bases and J gave up 1 base, with 9 bases separating them. Germline CDR1 and CDR2: SQVTM and ANQGSEA. CDR3 length: 13 residues.

V and J are TRBV29-1 and TRBJ2-2; D is ambiguous. The specimen sequenced was blood. The TCR comes from a man under 40 in good health. CDR3 sequence: CSVETVNTGELFF. The CDR3 DNA follows: TGCAGCGTCGAAACAGTGAACACCGGGGAGCTGTTTTTT.